The rows below give T cell receptor beta chains drawn from one sample of a study of T cells expressing NK-cell markers. For each CDR3 protein, TCRdb gives one entry from its re-call of the 5' RACE reads, without DNA. The sample table includes about 390,000 distinct CDR3 sequences. Source material: blood T cells: a sorted CD56 or NKG2C T cell subset, CD4+ or CD8+ T cells, or bulk PBMC T cells (not recorded which). All receptors derive from a woman aged 45-65 years in good health. Each CDR3 is given with its conserved first and last residue.

v_call: TRBV7-9
j_call: TRBJ2-1
cdr3_aa: CASIGVAGERSYNEQFF

v_call: TRBV3-1
j_call: TRBJ2-1
cdr3_aa: CASSQGSGAYNEQFF

v_call: TRBV24-1
j_call: TRBJ1-1
cdr3_aa: CATSDGGQGGFKNTEAFF

v_call: TRBV20-1
j_call: TRBJ1-2
cdr3_aa: CSAGDRGLLGYTF

v_call: TRBV15
j_call: TRBJ1-2
cdr3_aa: CATSGSSEYGYTF

v_call: TRBV30
j_call: TRBJ1-1
cdr3_aa: CAWSFDRDTEAFF

v_call: TRBV27
j_call: TRBJ2-7
cdr3_aa: CASSFRLAGTLYEQYF

v_call: TRBV2
j_call: TRBJ2-1
cdr3_aa: CASRLTSGSSYNEQFF

v_call: TRBV13
j_call: TRBJ2-4
cdr3_aa: CASSLTGVPVHQYF

v_call: TRBV7-9
j_call: TRBJ2-3
cdr3_aa: CASTGTSGPATDTQYF

v_call: TRBV20-1
j_call: TRBJ1-1
cdr3_aa: CSATAIGDFEAFF

v_call: TRBV4-2
j_call: TRBJ1-2
cdr3_aa: CASSRIETSNSYYGYTF

v_call: TRBV5-1
j_call: TRBJ2-4
cdr3_aa: CASSLEGELNIQYF

v_call: TRBV13
j_call: TRBJ1-4
cdr3_aa: CASSLGSDAWNEKLFF

v_call: TRBV12-3/TRBV12-4
j_call: TRBJ1-1
cdr3_aa: CASSPWTEGSTEAFF

v_call: TRBV12-3/TRBV12-4
j_call: TRBJ1-2
cdr3_aa: CASSRTAANYGYTF

v_call: TRBV11-2
j_call: TRBJ2-7
cdr3_aa: CASIAHPGENSYEQYF

v_call: TRBV9
j_call: TRBJ1-1
cdr3_aa: CASSATGGGHTEAFF

v_call: TRBV28
j_call: TRBJ2-5
cdr3_aa: CASSFETRGTQYF

v_call: TRBV29-1
j_call: TRBJ2-2
cdr3_aa: CSVNTVNTGELFF

v_call: TRBV6-4
j_call: TRBJ1-2
cdr3_aa: CASEFDTTSNYGYTF

v_call: TRBV14
j_call: TRBJ2-2
cdr3_aa: CASSPFGPGNTGELFF

v_call: TRBV5-1
j_call: TRBJ2-2
cdr3_aa: CASSFGAGNEELFF

v_call: TRBV12-3/TRBV12-4
j_call: TRBJ2-5
cdr3_aa: CASSFGDIETQYF

v_call: TRBV5-1
j_call: TRBJ2-4
cdr3_aa: CASSLANGTGILAKNIQYF

v_call: TRBV2
j_call: TRBJ2-5
cdr3_aa: CASSGDRGKRETQYF

v_call: TRBV5-1
j_call: TRBJ1-6
cdr3_aa: CASSPDGAYNSPLHF

v_call: TRBV5-1
j_call: TRBJ1-5
cdr3_aa: CASSLVPGVNQPQHF

v_call: TRBV30
j_call: TRBJ1-5
cdr3_aa: CAWSLSVGNQPQHF

v_call: TRBV6-1
j_call: TRBJ2-1
cdr3_aa: CASIQGYYNEQFF

v_call: TRBV5-6
j_call: TRBJ2-1
cdr3_aa: CASSSEFGGRGNEQFF

v_call: TRBV9
j_call: TRBJ1-5
cdr3_aa: CASSVGVWQEPQHF

v_call: TRBV20-1
j_call: TRBJ2-1
cdr3_aa: CSARARGYEQFF

v_call: TRBV27
j_call: TRBJ2-6
cdr3_aa: CATGRAGANVLTF

v_call: TRBV6-6
j_call: TRBJ2-5
cdr3_aa: CASRQGSETQYF

v_call: TRBV4-1
j_call: TRBJ1-2
cdr3_aa: CASSQPGQGANYGYTF

v_call: TRBV5-1
j_call: TRBJ2-1
cdr3_aa: CASSPWGRGLDEQFF

v_call: TRBV30
j_call: TRBJ2-2
cdr3_aa: CAWSVQEMTFF

v_call: TRBV15
j_call: TRBJ2-5
cdr3_aa: CATSRDKGETQYF

v_call: TRBV11-2
j_call: TRBJ2-3
cdr3_aa: CASSPRPLVDTQYF

v_call: TRBV30
j_call: TRBJ2-3
cdr3_aa: CAWSENLDTQYF

v_call: TRBV5-5
j_call: TRBJ2-7
cdr3_aa: CASSPTGYEQYF

v_call: TRBV24-1
j_call: TRBJ2-3
cdr3_aa: CATINQGADTQYF

v_call: TRBV29-1
j_call: TRBJ2-5
cdr3_aa: CSVEPGLGRGRAETQYF

v_call: TRBV4-1
j_call: TRBJ2-6
cdr3_aa: CASSQDETGSSGANVLTF

v_call: TRBV7-6
j_call: TRBJ2-2
cdr3_aa: CASSSLTSGSTTGELFF